One TCR beta chain is described in this entry. The CDR3 runs to 11 residues. Trimming removed 9 bases from V and 3 bases from J, with 8 bases in between. Germline CDR1 is SGHVS and CDR2 is FNYEAQ. Generated by immunoSEQ multiplex PCR, the TCRdb table keeps only in-frame clones and is missing some. The data hold roughly 110,000 clones, with 85% observed a single time. The data belong to a study of blood T cell repertoires in COVID-19. Looking at the study overall: Researchers got acute and convalescent COVID-19 samples from the United States, Italy and Spain. PBMCs, B-cell-depleted T cells, or T cells were the source of the cDNA or gDNA that made up the material.

V usage is TRBV7-6 and J usage is TRBJ1-1; no clear D. The sequence was obtained from a human donor in a cohort sampled during active COVID-19. Material: peripheral blood. The CDR3 region has the DNA TGTGCCAGTGGCGGGGACACTGAAGCTTTCTTT. It yields the protein CASGGDTEAFF.